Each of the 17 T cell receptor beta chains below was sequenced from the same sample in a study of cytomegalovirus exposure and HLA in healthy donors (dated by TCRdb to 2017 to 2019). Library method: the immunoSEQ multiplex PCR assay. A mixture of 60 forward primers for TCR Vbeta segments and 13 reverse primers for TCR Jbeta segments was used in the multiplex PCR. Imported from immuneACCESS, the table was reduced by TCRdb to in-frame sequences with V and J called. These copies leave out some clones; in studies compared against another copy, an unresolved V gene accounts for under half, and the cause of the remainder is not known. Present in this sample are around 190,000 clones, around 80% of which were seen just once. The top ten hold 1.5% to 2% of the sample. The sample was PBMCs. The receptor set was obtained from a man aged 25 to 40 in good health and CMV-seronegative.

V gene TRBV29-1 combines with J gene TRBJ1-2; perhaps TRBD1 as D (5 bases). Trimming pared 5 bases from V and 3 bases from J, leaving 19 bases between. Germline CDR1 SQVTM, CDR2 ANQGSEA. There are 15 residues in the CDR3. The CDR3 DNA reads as TGCAGCGTTCTTTGGCCCCGACAGACCTACTATGGCTACACCTTC. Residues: CSVLWPRQTYYGYTF. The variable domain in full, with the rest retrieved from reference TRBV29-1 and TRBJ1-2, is SAVISQKPSRDICQRGTSLTIQCQVDSQVTMMFWYRQQPGQSLTLIATANQGSEATYESGFVIDKFPISRPNLTFSTLTVSNMSPEDSSIYLCSVLWPRQTYYGYTFGSGTRLTVV.

CDR3 loop: CAYGTGLVGTEAFF. CDR3 nucleotide sequence: TGTGCCTATGGGACAGGGCTCGTGGGCACTGAAGCTTTCTTT. The rearrangement links TRBV10-3 to TRBJ1-1, with TRBD1 matching 9 bases. J gave up 4 bases and V 11 bases, and 11 bases lay outside the gene matches. This CDR3 is built from 14 residues. Germline CDR1 is ENHRY and CDR2 is SYGVKD.

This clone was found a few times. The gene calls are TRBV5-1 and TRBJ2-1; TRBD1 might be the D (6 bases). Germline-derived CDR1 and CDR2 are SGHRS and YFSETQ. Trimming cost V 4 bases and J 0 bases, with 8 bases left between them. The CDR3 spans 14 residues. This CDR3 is CASSRQDSYNEQFF. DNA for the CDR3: TGCGCCAGCAGCCGACAGGACTCCTACAATGAGCAGTTCTTC.

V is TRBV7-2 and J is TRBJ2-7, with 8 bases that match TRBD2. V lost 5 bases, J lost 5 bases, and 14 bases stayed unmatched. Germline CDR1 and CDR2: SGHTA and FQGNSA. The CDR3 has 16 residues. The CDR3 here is CASSPRSGSGSHEQYF. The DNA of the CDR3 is TGTGCCAGCAGCCCAAGAAGCGGGAGTGGCAGCCACGAGCAGTACTTC.

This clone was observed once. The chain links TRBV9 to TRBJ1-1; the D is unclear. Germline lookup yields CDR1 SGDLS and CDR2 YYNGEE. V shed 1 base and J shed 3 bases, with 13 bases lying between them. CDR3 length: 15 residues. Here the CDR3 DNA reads TGTGCCAGCAGCGTAAGCGGGTGGCAGGACACTGAAGCTTTCTTT. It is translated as CASSVSGWQDTEAFF. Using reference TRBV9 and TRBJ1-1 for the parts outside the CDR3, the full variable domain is DSGVTQTPKHLITATGQRVTLRCSPRSGDLSVYWYQQSLDQGLQFLIQYYNGEERAKGNILERFSAQQFPDLHSELNLSSLELGDSALYFCASSVSGWQDTEAFFGQGTRLTVV.

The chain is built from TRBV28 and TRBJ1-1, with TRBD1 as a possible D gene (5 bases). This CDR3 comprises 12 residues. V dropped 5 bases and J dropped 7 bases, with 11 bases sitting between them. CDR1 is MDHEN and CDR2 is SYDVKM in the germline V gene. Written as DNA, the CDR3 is TGTGCCAGCAGTCCCAGGGTGAATGAAGCTTTCTTT. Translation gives CASSPRVNEAFF.

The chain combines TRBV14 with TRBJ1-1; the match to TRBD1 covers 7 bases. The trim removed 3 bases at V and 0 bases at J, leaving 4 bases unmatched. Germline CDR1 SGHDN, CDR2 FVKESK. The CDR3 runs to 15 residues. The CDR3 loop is CASSQPGGMNTEAFF. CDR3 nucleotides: TGTGCCAGCAGCCAGCCAGGGGGGATGAACACTGAAGCTTTCTTT. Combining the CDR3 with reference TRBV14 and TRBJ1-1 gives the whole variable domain EAGVTQFPSHSVIEKGQTVTLRCDPISGHDNLYWYRRVMGKEIKFLLHFVKESKQDESGMPNNRFLAERTGGTYSTLKVQPAELEDSGVYFCASSQPGGMNTEAFFGQGTRLTVV.

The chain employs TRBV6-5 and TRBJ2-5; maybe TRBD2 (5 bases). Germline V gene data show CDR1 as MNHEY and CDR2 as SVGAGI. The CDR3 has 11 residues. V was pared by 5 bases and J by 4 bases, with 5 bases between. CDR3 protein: CASSEGETQYF. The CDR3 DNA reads TGTGCCAGCAGTGAGGGAGAGACCCAGTACTTC.

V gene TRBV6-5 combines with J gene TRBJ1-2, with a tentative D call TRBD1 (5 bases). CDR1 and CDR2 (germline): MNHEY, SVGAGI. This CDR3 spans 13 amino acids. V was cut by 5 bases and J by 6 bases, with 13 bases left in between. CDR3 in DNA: TGTGCCAGCAGTGACGGGCCAGGGAATGGCTACACCTTC. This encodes CASSDGPGNGYTF.

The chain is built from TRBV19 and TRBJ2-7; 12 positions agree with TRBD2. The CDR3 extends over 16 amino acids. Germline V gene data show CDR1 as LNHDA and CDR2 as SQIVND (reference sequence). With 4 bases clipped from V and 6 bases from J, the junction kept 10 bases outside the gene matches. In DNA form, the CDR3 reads TGTGCCAGTAGTAAAATGCTAGCGGGAGGGCAAGTCGAGCAGTACTTC. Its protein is CASSKMLAGGQVEQYF. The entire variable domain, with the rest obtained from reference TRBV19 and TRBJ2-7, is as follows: DGGITQSPKYLFRKEGQNVTLSCEQNLNHDAMYWYRQDPGQGLRLIYYSQIVNDFQKGDIAEGYSVSREKKESFPLTVTSAQKNPTAFYLCASSKMLAGGQVEQYFGPGTRLTVT.

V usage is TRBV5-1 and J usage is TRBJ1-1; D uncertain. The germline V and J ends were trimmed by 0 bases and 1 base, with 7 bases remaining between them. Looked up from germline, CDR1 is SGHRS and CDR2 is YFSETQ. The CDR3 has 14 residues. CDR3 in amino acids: CASSLGAGNTEAFF. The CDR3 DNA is TGCGCCAGCAGCTTGGGGGCCGGGAACACTGAAGCTTTCTTT.

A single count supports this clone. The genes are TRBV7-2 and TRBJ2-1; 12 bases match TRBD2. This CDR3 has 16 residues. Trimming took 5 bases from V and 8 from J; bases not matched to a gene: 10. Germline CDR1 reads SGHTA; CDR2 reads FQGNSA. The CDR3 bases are TGTGCCAGCAGCGGGGGATGGGCTAGCGGGAGGGATGAGCAGTTCTTC. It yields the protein CASSGGWASGRDEQFF.

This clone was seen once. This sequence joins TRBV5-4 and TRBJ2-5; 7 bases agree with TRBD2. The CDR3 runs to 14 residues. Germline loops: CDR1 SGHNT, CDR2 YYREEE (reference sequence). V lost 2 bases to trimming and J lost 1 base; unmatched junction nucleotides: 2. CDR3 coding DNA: TGTGCCAGCAGCTTCCAGCGGGGCCAAGAGACCCAGTACTTC. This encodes CASSFQRGQETQYF.

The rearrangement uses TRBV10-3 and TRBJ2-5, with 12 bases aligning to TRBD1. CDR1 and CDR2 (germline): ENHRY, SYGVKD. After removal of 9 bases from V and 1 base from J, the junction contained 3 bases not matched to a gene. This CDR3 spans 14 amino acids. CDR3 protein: CAIGTGGLQETQYF. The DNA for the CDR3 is TGTGCCATTGGGACAGGGGGCCTCCAAGAGACCCAGTACTTC.

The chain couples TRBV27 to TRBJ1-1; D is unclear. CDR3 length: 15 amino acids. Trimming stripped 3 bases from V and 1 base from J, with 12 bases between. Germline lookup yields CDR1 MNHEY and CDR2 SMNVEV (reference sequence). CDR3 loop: CASSFRGIRNTEAFF. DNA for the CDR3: TGTGCCAGCAGTTTCCGGGGTATTAGGAACACTGAAGCTTTCTTT.

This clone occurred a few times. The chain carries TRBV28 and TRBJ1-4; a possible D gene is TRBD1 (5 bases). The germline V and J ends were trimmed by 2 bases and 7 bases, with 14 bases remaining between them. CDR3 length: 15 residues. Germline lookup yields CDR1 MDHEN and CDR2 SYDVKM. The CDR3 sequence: CASSLGSAGGEKLFF. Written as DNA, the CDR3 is TGTGCCAGCAGTTTAGGATCGGCCGGGGGTGAAAAACTGTTTTTT.

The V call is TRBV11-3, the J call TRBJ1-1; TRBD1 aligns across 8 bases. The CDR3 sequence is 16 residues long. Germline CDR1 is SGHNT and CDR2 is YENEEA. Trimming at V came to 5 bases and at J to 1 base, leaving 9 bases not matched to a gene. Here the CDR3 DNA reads TGTGCCAGCAGCCCCGGACAGGGTAGCGGGAACACTGAAGCTTTCTTT. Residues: CASSPGQGSGNTEAFF.